Listed here are 29 T cell receptor beta chains from one sample, sequenced in a study of shared clonotypes between healthy human individuals (dated by TCRdb to 2019 to 2021). The library was made by the immunoSEQ multiplex PCR assay. The source is immuneACCESS, and TCRdb retained only in-frame sequences with V and J called. Part of the clones is not carried over; for the studies checked, unresolved V genes explain less than half of this, and the remainder is unexplained. This sample gives about 2 million clones in total; approximately 95% of them show up just once. Together, the top ten hold roughly 1% of the sample. For the CD8 naive samples, CD45RO-negative cells were positively selected for CCR7, yielding a CD45RA+CCR7+ population from which TemRA cells were excluded. Sample: naive CD8+ T cells sorted from blood. The cell subset or site label of this sample denotes: CD45RA+CCR7+. The origin of the receptors is a man in his late teens or twenties in good health.

The V and J genes are TRBV19 and TRBJ2-7; D is perhaps TRBD2 (5 bases). V gave up 5 bases and J gave up 1 base, with 12 bases separating them. Germline values: CDR1 LNHDA, CDR2 SQIVND (reference sequence). This CDR3 has 14 amino acids. DNA for the CDR3: TGTGCCAGTAGTTCAGGCGAGGGATCCTACGAGCAGTACTTC. Translation: CASSSGEGSYEQYF.

This chain uses TRBV7-9 with TRBJ1-4; 8 positions agree with TRBD1. This CDR3 spans 15 amino acids. V shed 4 bases, J shed 4 bases, and the junction held 5 bases outside the gene matches. Germline V gene lookup returns CDR1 SEHNR and CDR2 FQNEAQ (reference sequence). CDR3 DNA: TGTGCCAGCAGCTCGTCGACAGGGGATAATGAAAAACTGTTTTTT. This gives the protein CASSSSTGDNEKLFF.

A note on this clone: This sample also contains other DNA sequences that code for the same CDR3. This rearrangement joins TRBV13 to TRBJ2-7; 10 nucleotides agree with TRBD1. In germline, CDR1 is PRHDT, CDR2 FYEKMQ (reference sequence). This CDR3 is built from 15 residues. With 0 bases clipped from V and 3 bases from J, the junction kept 2 bases outside the gene matches. CDR3 in amino acids: CASSLGTGGVYEQYF. CDR3 sequence (DNA): TGTGCCAGCAGCTTAGGGACAGGGGGCGTCTACGAGCAGTACTTC.

The rearrangement joins TRBV4-3 to TRBJ2-1, with 9 bases aligning to TRBD2. CDR1 is LGHNA, CDR2 YSLEER, per germline. This CDR3 is 17 amino acids long. V was pared by 0 bases and J by 5 bases, with 8 bases of the junction left unmatched. CDR3 bases: TGCGCCAGCAGCCAAGATTTTGCGGGAGGGCACCACAATGAGCAGTTCTTC. Amino acids: CASSQDFAGGHHNEQFF.

The rearrangement links TRBV28 to TRBJ2-3, with TRBD2 identical over 9 bases. V was pared by 4 bases and J by 1 base, with 6 bases of the junction left unmatched. The CDR3 loop spans 16 amino acids. Germline values: CDR1 MDHEN, CDR2 SYDVKM. The CDR3 region is CASSSTPSGGTDTQYF. Here the CDR3 DNA reads TGTGCCAGCAGTTCAACTCCTAGCGGGGGCACAGATACGCAGTATTTT.

The chain combines TRBV19 with TRBJ2-2, with a weak D call TRBD1 (6 bases). The CDR3 loop spans 15 amino acids. Germline V gives CDR1 LNHDA, CDR2 SQIVND (reference sequence). V dropped 5 bases and J dropped 6 bases, with 16 bases sitting between them. The CDR3 nucleotides read TGTGCCAGTAGTTCGGACTGGAAGGGGGCCGGGGAGCTGTTTTTT. Its translation: CASSSDWKGAGELFF.

This chain uses TRBV29-1 with TRBJ2-1; 9 positions match TRBD1. With 4 bases clipped from V and 3 bases from J, the junction kept 7 bases outside the gene matches. In germline, CDR1 is SQVTM, CDR2 ANQGSEA. The CDR3 has 15 amino acids. Here the CDR3 DNA reads TGCAGCGTTGCAGGGACAGGGACTTACTACAATGAGCAGTTCTTC. It translates to CSVAGTGTYYNEQFF.

This clone was seen once. In nucleotides, the CDR3 is TGCAGTGTGCGTCGGGACGAAGCTTTCTTT. Translation: CSVRRDEAFF. The V call is TRBV20-1, the J call TRBJ1-1; the D gene is possibly TRBD1 (5 bases). The CDR3 length is 10 residues. With 7 bases removed from V and 8 bases from J, the gap between germline ends came to 11 bases. CDR1 and CDR2 from the germline V gene are DFQATT and SNEGSKA (reference sequence).

This chain links TRBV4-1 with TRBJ2-4, with D maybe TRBD2 (6 bases). The CDR3 has 15 residues. Germline V lookup: CDR1 MGHRA, CDR2 YSYEKL. Trimming removed 4 bases at V and 6 bases at J, with 16 bases between. CDR3 sequence reads: CASSPPGTGVNIQYF. The CDR3 DNA reads TGCGCCAGCAGCCCCCCGGGAACGGGGGTAAACATTCAGTACTTC.

This rearrangement joins TRBV6-4 to TRBJ1-4, with D perhaps matching TRBD1 (6 bases). CDR1 is MRHNA, CDR2 SNTAGT, per germline. The CDR3 is 13 residues long. V was trimmed by 7 bases and J by 7 bases, leaving 13 bases between them. The CDR3 sequence: CASTPGAGEKLFF. The CDR3 DNA reads TGTGCCAGCACACCGGGGGCGGGTGAAAAACTGTTTTTT.

DNA for the CDR3: TGTGCCAGCAGTACGGGATTCTCCTACGAGCAGTACTTC. This encodes CASSTGFSYEQYF. This chain uses TRBV5-6 with TRBJ2-7; tentative D call: TRBD2 (5 bases). V was clipped by 5 bases and J by 0 bases, with 9 bases between them. This CDR3 is built from 13 residues. The V gene's germline CDR1 is SGHDT and CDR2 YYEEEE.

This CDR3 reads CATSRASTGLRNEQFF. In DNA form, the CDR3 reads TGTGCCACCAGCAGAGCGTCGACAGGGTTGAGAAATGAGCAGTTCTTC. J is TRBJ2-1 and V is TRBV15; TRBD1 agrees at 7 bases. The germline gives CDR1 LNHNV, CDR2 YYDKDF (reference sequence). With V trimmed by 1 base and J by 7 bases, 10 bases remained unmatched. The CDR3 has 16 residues.

This clone was seen a single time. The germline gene is not matched at one end of the junction; a read error may be the cause. The chain links TRBV15 to TRBJ2-1; TRBD2 matches at 12 bases. Germline CDR1 LNHNV, CDR2 YYDKDF (reference sequence). The CDR3 spans 20 residues. The CDR3 loop reads CATSGETLAGGPSSYNEQFF. In DNA, the CDR3 is TGTGCCACCAGCGGAGAGACCCTAGCGGGAGGGCCCAGCTCCTACAATGAGCAGTTCTTC.

Written as DNA, the CDR3 is TGTGCCAGCAGCGTAGTTGGCGAGGGGGAGCAGTTCTTC. Protein sequence: CASSVVGEGEQFF. J is TRBJ2-1 and V is TRBV9, with D perhaps TRBD1 or TRBD2 (5 bases each). The CDR3 spans 13 residues. Germline V gene data show CDR1 as SGDLS and CDR2 as YYNGEE. Between the trimmed V and J ends, which lost 0 bases and 10 bases, there was a span of 11 bases. The variable domain in full, with the rest retrieved from reference TRBV9 and TRBJ2-1, is DSGVTQTPKHLITATGQRVTLRCSPRSGDLSVYWYQQSLDQGLQFLIQYYNGEERAKGNILERFSAQQFPDLHSELNLSSLELGDSALYFCASSVVGEGEQFFGPGTRLTVL.

This rearrangement joins TRBV9 to TRBJ1-2; tentative D call: TRBD1 (5 bases). Germline V gene sequence: CDR1 SGDLS, CDR2 YYNGEE. The CDR3 runs to 15 residues. Between the trimmed V and J ends, which lost 3 bases and 4 bases, there was a span of 16 bases. Written as DNA, the CDR3 is TGTGCCAGCAGCGAGGCCGACGGGGCGATCTATGGCTACACCTTC. Translation gives CASSEADGAIYGYTF.

The chain employs TRBV27 and TRBJ1-1, with 10 positions matching TRBD1. The CDR3 has 13 residues. The germline V gene encodes CDR1 MNHEY and CDR2 SMNVEV (reference sequence). V shed 3 bases, J shed 11 bases, and the junction held 6 bases outside the gene matches. For the CDR3, the DNA is TGTGCCAGCAGTTTTGACAGGGGGCGCGAGGCTTTCTTT. Its protein is CASSFDRGREAFF.

The chain couples TRBV7-9 to TRBJ1-4; 8 bases match TRBD1. Germline CDR1 reads SEHNR; CDR2 reads FQNEAQ (reference sequence). The trim removed 5 bases at V and 7 bases at J, leaving 9 bases unmatched. The CDR3 has 15 amino acids. The CDR3 is CASSPPGQDGEKLFF. The CDR3 DNA reads as TGTGCCAGCAGCCCCCCGGGACAGGATGGTGAAAAACTGTTTTTT.

The chain is built from TRBV5-8 and TRBJ1-6; 8 positions agree with TRBD1. After removal of 4 bases from V and 10 bases from J, the junction contained 7 bases not matched to a gene. Germline lookup yields CDR1 SGHTS and CDR2 YDEGEE. The CDR3 runs 14 residues. This CDR3 reads CASSPTGDGSPLHF. In DNA, the CDR3 is TGTGCCAGCAGCCCGACAGGGGACGGGTCACCCCTCCACTTT.

This clone was recorded only once. J is TRBJ2-3 and V is TRBV4-3; 12 bases align to TRBD2. The CDR3 contains 18 residues. V was pared by 0 bases and J by 0 bases, with 4 bases of the junction left unmatched. CDR1 and CDR2 from the germline V gene are LGHNA and YSLEER. As DNA, the CDR3 is TGCGCCAGCAGCCAAGACCGAGGGACTAGCGGGAGCACAGATACGCAGTATTTT. Protein: CASSQDRGTSGSTDTQYF.

This chain uses TRBV30 with TRBJ2-7, with a weak D call TRBD2 (6 bases). The CDR3 loop spans 14 amino acids. V gave up 0 bases and J gave up 2 bases, with 11 bases separating them. Germline V gives CDR1 GTSNPN, CDR2 SVGIG (reference sequence). The CDR3 is CAWSVVGTAYEQYF. CDR3 bases: TGTGCCTGGAGTGTTGTCGGGACTGCCTACGAGCAGTACTTC.

In DNA form, the CDR3 reads TGCGCCAGCAGAGATCCGGGACAGGGGAATTCACCCCTCCACTTT. Residues: CASRDPGQGNSPLHF. The V and J genes are TRBV10-2 and TRBJ1-6; 10 nucleotides line up with TRBD1. V lost 6 bases and J lost 7; bases outside the gene matches: 6. CDR1 is WSHSY and CDR2 is SAAADI in the germline V gene. This CDR3 has 15 amino acids.

The rearrangement uses TRBV30 and TRBJ1-1; D might be TRBD1 (5 bases). The CDR3 extends over 13 amino acids. V was pared by 2 bases and J by 1 base, with 8 bases between. CDR1 and CDR2 (germline): GTSNPN, SVGIG (reference sequence). The chain's CDR3 is CAWSRGRNTEAFF. The DNA for the CDR3 is TGTGCCTGGAGTAGGGGCAGGAACACTGAAGCTTTCTTT.

On this clone itself: This sample includes further DNA sequences coding for the same CDR3. This chain uses TRBV29-1 with TRBJ2-7; 15 nucleotides align to TRBD2. The junction had 0 bases not matched to a gene; V was cut back by 3 bases and J by 3 bases. Looked up from germline, CDR1 is SQVTM and CDR2 is ANQGSEA. This CDR3 has 14 amino acids. For the CDR3, the DNA is TGCAGCGTTGAGGGACTAGCGGGGGGCTACGAGCAGTACTTC. Translating gives CSVEGLAGGYEQYF.

V and J are TRBV7-3 and TRBJ1-2, with 9 bases lining up with TRBD1. This CDR3 has 15 residues. J was trimmed by 4 bases and V by 5 bases; bases with no gene match: 8. The germline CDR1 and CDR2 sequences are SGHTA and FQGTGA. The CDR3 reads CASSPTGTGTYGYTF. The CDR3 DNA sequence: TGTGCCAGCAGCCCAACCGGGACAGGGACCTATGGCTACACCTTC.

The chain carries TRBV5-1 and TRBJ2-7, with 11 positions matching TRBD1. Germline V gene data show CDR1 as SGHRS and CDR2 as YFSETQ. The CDR3 spans 17 residues. V was clipped by 3 bases and J by 0 bases; unmatched bases: 8. The CDR3 region is CASSSGTGGYFSYEQYF. CDR3 DNA sequence: TGCGCCAGCAGCTCCGGGACAGGGGGATACTTCTCCTACGAGCAGTACTTC.

The V gene is TRBV29-1, the J gene TRBJ1-2, with 12 nucleotides matching TRBD1. The CDR3 covers 16 residues. V lost 6 bases, J lost 4 bases, and 12 bases stayed unmatched. Germline CDR1 SQVTM, CDR2 ANQGSEA. The CDR3 loop reads CSVKGQGADQTYGYTF. In nucleotides, the CDR3 is TGCAGCGTGAAGGGACAGGGGGCGGATCAGACCTATGGCTACACCTTC. Combining the CDR3 with reference TRBV29-1 and TRBJ1-2 gives the whole variable domain SAVISQKPSRDICQRGTSLTIQCQVDSQVTMMFWYRQQPGQSLTLIATANQGSEATYESGFVIDKFPISRPNLTFSTLTVSNMSPEDSSIYLCSVKGQGADQTYGYTFGSGTRLTVV.

This sequence joins TRBV4-2 and TRBJ2-1, with D possibly matching TRBD2 (6 bases). The germline V and J ends were trimmed by 0 bases and 2 bases, with 17 bases remaining between them. The CDR3 totals 18 residues. CDR1 LGHNA and CDR2 YNFKEQ come from the germline V gene. The CDR3 bases are TGTGCCAGCAGCCAAGATGAAAGAGGCGGGGAGGCCTACAATGAGCAGTTCTTC. Translated: CASSQDERGGEAYNEQFF.

This chain uses TRBV7-9 with TRBJ2-7, with D perhaps TRBD2 (7 bases). The germline V and J ends were trimmed by 6 bases and 5 bases, with 23 bases remaining between them. CDR3 size: 16 residues. From germline, CDR1 is SEHNR and CDR2 FQNEAQ (reference sequence). DNA of the CDR3: TGTGCCAGCAGTCCTAGGACCCTGCTGCGGGGGCACGAGCAGTACTTC. Encoded protein: CASSPRTLLRGHEQYF.

The chain joins TRBV9 to TRBJ2-1, with D maybe TRBD2 (6 bases). Trimming removed 1 base at V and 4 bases at J, with 24 bases between. This CDR3 has 19 residues. Germline lookup yields CDR1 SGDLS and CDR2 YYNGEE. The CDR3 loop is CASSVPADYLPSGYNEQFF. CDR3 nucleotides: TGTGCCAGCAGCGTACCCGCGGACTACCTCCCGTCGGGGTACAATGAGCAGTTCTTC.